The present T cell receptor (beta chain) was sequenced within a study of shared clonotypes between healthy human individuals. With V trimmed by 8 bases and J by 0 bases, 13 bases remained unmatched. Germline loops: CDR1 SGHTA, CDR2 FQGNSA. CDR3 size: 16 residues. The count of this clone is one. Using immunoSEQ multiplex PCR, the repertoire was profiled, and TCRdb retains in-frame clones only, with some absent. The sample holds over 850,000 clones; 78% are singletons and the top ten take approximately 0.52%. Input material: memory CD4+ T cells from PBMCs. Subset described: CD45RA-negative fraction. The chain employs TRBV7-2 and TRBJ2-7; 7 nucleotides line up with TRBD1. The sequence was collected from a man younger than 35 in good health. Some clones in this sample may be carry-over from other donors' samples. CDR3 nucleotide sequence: TGTGCCAGCGCTGGCCCCGGGACAGCGAGCTCCTACGAGCAGTACTTC. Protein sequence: CASAGPGTASSYEQYF.